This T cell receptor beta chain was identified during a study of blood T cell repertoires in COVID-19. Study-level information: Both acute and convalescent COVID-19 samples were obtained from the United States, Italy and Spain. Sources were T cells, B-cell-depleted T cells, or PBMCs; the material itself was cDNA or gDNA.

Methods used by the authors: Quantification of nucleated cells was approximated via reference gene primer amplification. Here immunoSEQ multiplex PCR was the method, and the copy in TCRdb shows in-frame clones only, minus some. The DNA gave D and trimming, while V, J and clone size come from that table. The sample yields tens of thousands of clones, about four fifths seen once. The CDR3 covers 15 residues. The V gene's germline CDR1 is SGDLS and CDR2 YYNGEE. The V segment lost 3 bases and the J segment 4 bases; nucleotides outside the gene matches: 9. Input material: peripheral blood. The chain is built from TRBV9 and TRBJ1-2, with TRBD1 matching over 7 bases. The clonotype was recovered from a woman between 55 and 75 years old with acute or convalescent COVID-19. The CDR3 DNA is TGTGCCAGCAGCGAGGGGGCGGGAGGGTTCTATGGCTACACCTTC. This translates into CASSEGAGGFYGYTF.